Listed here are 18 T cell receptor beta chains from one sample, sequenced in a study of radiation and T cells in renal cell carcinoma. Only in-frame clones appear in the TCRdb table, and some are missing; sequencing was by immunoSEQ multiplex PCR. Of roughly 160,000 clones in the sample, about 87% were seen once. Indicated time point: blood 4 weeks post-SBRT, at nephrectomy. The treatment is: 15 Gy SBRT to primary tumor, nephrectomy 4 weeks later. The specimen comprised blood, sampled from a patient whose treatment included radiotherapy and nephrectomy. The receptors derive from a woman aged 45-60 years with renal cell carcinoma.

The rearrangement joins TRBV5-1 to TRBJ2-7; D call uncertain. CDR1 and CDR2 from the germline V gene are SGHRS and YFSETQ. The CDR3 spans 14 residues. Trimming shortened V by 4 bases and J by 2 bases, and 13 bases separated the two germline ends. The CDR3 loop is CASSPPGPPYEQYF. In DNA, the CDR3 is TGCGCCAGCAGCCCCCCGGGTCCCCCCTACGAGCAGTACTTC. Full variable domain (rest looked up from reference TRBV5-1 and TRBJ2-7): KAGVTQTPRYLIKTRGQQVTLSCSPISGHRSVSWYQQTPGQGLQFLFEYFSETQRNKGNFPGRFSGRQFSNSRSEMNVSTLELGDSALYLCASSPPGPPYEQYFGPGTRLTVT.

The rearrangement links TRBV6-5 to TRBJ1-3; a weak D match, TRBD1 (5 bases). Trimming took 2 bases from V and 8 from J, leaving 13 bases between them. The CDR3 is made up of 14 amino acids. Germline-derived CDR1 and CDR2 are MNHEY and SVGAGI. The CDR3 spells CASSYGTRLDTIYF. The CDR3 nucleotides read TGTGCCAGCAGTTACGGGACCCGTCTGGACACCATATATTTT.

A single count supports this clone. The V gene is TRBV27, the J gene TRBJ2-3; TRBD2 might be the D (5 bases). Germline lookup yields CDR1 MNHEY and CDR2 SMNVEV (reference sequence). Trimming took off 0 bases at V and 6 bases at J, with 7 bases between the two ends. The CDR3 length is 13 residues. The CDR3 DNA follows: TGTGCCAGCAGTTTATCTAGGAGGGATACGCAGTATTTT. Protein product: CASSLSRRDTQYF.

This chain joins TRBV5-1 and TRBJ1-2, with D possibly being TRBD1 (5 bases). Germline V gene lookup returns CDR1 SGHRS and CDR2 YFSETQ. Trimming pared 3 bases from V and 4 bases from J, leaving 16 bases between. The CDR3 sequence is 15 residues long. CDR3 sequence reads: CASSSSGPISYGYTF. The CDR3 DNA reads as TGCGCCAGCAGCTCCTCAGGGCCCATAAGCTATGGCTACACCTTC. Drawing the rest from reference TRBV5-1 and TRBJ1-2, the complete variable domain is KAGVTQTPRYLIKTRGQQVTLSCSPISGHRSVSWYQQTPGQGLQFLFEYFSETQRNKGNFPGRFSGRQFSNSRSEMNVSTLELGDSALYLCASSSSGPISYGYTFGSGTRLTVV.

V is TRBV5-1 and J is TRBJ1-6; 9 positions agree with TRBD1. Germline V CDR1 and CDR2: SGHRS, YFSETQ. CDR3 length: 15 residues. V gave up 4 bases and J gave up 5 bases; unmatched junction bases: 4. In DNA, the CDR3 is TGCGCCAGCAGCCTCAGGACAGGGGATAATTCACCCCTCCACTTT. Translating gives CASSLRTGDNSPLHF. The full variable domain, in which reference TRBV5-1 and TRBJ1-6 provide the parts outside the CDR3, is KAGVTQTPRYLIKTRGQQVTLSCSPISGHRSVSWYQQTPGQGLQFLFEYFSETQRNKGNFPGRFSGRQFSNSRSEMNVSTLELGDSALYLCASSLRTGDNSPLHFGNGTRLTVT.

The CDR3 nucleotides are TGTGCCACCAGCACCCATCCGGGGACAGTTCGACACGAGCAGTACTTC. As protein: CATSTHPGTVRHEQYF. This chain joins TRBV15 and TRBJ2-7, with 7 bases aligning to TRBD1. After removal of 4 bases from V and 5 bases from J, the junction contained 14 bases not matched to a gene. The CDR3 length is 16 residues. The germline V gene encodes CDR1 LNHNV and CDR2 YYDKDF (reference sequence).

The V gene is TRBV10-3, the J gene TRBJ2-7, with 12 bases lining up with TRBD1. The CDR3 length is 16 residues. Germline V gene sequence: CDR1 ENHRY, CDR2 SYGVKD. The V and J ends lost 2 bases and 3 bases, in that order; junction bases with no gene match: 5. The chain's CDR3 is CAISEPGTGGSYEQYF. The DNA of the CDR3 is TGTGCCATCAGTGAGCCCGGGACAGGGGGCAGCTACGAGCAGTACTTC.

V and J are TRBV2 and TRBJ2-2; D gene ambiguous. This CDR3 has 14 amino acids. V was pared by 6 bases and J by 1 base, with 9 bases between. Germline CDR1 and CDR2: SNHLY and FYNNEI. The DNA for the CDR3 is TGTGCCAGCAGGGAACGGATGAACACCGGGGAGCTGTTTTTT. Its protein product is CASRERMNTGELFF. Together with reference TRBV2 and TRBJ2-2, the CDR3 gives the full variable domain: EPEVTQTPSHQVTQMGQEVILRCVPISNHLYFYWYRQILGQKVEFLVSFYNNEISEKSEIFDDQFSVERPDGSNFTLKIRSTKLEDSAMYFCASRERMNTGELFFGEGSRLTVL.

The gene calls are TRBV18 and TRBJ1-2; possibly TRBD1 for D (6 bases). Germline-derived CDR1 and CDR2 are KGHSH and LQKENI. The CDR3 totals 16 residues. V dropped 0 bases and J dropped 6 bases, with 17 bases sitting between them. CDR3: CASSPPVTGRLHGYTF. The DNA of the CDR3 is TGTGCCAGCTCACCACCGGTTACAGGGAGATTGCATGGCTACACCTTC.

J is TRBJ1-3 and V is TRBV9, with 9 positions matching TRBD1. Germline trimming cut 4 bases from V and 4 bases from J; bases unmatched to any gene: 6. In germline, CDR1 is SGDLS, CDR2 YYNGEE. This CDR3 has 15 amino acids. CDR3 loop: CASSPQGQGGNTIYF. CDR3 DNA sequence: TGTGCCAGCAGCCCCCAGGGACAGGGAGGAAACACCATATATTTT.

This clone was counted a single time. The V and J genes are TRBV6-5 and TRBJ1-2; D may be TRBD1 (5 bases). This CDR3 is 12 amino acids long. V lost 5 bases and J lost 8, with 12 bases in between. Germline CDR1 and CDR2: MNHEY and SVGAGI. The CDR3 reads CASSKDMGGYTF. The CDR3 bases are TGTGCCAGCAGTAAGGACATGGGAGGCTACACCTTC.

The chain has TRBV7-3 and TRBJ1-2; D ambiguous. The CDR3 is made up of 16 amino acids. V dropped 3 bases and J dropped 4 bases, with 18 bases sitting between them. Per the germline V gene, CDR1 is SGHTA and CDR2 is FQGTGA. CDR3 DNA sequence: TGTGCCAGCAGCTTCACTCATCTGACTGACGTCTATGGCTACACCTTC. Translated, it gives CASSFTHLTDVYGYTF.

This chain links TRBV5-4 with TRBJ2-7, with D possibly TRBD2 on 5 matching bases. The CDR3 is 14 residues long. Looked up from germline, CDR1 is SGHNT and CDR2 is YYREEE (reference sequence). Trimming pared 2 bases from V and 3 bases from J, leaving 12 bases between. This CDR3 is CASSLGSTSYEQYF. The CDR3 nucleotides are TGTGCCAGCAGCTTAGGAAGCACTAGCTACGAGCAGTACTTC.

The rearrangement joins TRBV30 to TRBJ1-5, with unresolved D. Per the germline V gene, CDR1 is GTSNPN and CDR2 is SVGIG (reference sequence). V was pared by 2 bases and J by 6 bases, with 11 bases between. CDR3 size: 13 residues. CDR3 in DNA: TGTGCCTGGAGTAGGGATGAAAGTCAGCCCCAGCATTTT. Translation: CAWSRDESQPQHF.

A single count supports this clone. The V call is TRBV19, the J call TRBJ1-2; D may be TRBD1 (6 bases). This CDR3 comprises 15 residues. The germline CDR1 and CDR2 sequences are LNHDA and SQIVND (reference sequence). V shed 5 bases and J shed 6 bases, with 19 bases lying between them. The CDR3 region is CASSPRGGRADGYTF. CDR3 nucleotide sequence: TGTGCCAGTAGTCCAAGGGGGGGCAGGGCGGATGGCTACACCTTC.

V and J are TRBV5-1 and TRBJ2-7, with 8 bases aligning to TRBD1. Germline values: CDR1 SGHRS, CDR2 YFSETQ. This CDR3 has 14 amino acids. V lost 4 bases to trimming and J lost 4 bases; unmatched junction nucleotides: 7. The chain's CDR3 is CASSRGQELYEQYF. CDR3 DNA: TGCGCCAGCAGCCGGGGACAGGAGTTGTACGAGCAGTACTTC.

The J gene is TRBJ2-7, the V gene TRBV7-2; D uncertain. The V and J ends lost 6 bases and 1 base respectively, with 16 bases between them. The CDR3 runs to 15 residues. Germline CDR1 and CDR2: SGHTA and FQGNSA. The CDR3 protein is CASRTGPLDSYEQYF. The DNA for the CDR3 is TGTGCCAGCAGAACCGGGCCCCTAGATTCCTACGAGCAGTACTTC.

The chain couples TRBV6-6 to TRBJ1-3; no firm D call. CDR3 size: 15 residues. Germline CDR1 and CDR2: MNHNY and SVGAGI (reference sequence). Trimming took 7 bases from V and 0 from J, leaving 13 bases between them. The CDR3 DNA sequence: TGTGCCAGCACCCCGGACCCTAACTCTGGAAACACCATATATTTT. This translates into CASTPDPNSGNTIYF.